This T cell receptor (beta chain) comes out of a study of blood T cell repertoires in COVID-19. Study-level information: Sites in the United States, Italy and Spain provided acute and convalescent COVID-19 samples.

From germline, CDR1 is SGHRS and CDR2 YFSETQ. The CDR3 totals 16 residues. V lost 7 bases to trimming and J lost 3 bases; unmatched junction nucleotides: 10. Original processing notes: Reference gene primers were amplified, and this amplification served to estimate nucleated cell counts. Method: immunoSEQ multiplex PCR; TCRdb's copy keeps in-frame clones and lacks some. V and J calls and clone size come straight from that table; D and trimming were deduced from the DNA. The sample includes fewer than 350,000 clones, 80% to 90% of them seen just once. This TCR was sampled from a man aged 30 to 45 who had recovered from COVID-19. Specimen: PBMCs or T cells enriched from blood (not recorded which). This chain joins TRBV5-1 and TRBJ2-3; 11 bases are a match to TRBD1. The CDR3 protein is CASEATGTGGTDTQYF. The CDR3 DNA reads as TGCGCCAGCGAAGCAACCGGGACAGGGGGGACAGATACGCAGTATTTT.